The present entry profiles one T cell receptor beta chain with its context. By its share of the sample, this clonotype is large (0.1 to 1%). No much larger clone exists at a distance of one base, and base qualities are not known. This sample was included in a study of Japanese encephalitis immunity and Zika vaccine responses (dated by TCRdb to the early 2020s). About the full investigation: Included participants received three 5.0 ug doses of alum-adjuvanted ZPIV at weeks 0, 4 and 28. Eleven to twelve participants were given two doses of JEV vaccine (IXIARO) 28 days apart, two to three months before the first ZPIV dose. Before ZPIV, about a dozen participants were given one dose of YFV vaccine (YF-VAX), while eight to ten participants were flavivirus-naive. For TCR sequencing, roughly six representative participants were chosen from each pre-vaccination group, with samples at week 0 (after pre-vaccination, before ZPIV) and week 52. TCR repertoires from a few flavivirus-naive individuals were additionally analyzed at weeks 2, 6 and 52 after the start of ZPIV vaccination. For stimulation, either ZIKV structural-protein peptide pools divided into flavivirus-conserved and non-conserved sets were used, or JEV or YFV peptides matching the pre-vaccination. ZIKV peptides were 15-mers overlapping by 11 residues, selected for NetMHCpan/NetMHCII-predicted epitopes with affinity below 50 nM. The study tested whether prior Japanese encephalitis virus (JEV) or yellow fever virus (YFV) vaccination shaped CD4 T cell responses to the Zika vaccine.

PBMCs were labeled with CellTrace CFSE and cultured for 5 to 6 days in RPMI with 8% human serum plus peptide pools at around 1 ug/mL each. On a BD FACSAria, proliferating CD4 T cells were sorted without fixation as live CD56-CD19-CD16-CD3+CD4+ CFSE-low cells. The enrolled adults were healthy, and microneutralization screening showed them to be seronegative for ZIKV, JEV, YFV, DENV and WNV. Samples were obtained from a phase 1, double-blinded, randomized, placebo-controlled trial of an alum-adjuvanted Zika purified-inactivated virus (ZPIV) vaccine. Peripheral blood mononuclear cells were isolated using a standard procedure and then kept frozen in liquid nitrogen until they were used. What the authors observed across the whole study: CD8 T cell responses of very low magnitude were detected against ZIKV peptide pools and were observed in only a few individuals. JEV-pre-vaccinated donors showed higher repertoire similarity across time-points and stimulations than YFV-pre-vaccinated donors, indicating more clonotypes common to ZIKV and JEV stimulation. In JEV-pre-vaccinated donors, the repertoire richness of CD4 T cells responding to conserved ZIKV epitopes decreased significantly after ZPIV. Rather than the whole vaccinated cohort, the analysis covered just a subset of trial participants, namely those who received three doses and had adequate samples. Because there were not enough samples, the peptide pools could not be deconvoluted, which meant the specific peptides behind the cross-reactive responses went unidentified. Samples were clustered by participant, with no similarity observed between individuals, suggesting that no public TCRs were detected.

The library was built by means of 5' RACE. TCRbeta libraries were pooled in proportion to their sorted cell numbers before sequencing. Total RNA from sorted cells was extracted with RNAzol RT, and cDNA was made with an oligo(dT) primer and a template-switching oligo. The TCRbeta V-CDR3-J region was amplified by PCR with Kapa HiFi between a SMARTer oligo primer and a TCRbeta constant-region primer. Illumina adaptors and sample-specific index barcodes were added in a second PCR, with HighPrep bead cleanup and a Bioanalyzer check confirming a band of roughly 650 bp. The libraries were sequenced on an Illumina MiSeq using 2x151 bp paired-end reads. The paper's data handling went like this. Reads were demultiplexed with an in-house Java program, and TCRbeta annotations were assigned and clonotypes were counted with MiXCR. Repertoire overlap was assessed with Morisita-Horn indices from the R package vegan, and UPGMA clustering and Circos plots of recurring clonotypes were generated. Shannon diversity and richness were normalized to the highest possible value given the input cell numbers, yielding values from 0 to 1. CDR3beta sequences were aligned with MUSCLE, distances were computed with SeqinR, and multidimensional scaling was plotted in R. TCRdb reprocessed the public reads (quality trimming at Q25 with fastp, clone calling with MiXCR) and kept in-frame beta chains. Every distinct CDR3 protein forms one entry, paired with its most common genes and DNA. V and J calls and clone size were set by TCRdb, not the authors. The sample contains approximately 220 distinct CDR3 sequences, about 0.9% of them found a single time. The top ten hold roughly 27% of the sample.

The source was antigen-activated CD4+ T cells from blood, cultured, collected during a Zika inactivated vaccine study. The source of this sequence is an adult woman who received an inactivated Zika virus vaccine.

The nucleotides are TGCAGTGCTAGGGGCAGGAGTGCTTCTAACTATGGCTACACCTTC. It specifies CSARGRSASNYGYTF. This chain joins TRBV20-1 to TRBJ1-2; the D gene is not confidently resolved. From the cysteine up to the phenylalanine, the CDR3 has a length of 15 residues. Left in the record is the CDR3 DNA by itself, 45 bases read in frame from the first base. The germline V gene (reference sequence) gives CDR1 as DFQATT and CDR2 as SNEGSKA. V is reduced by 3 bases and J by 0 bases, leaving a spacing of 14 bases between them.